Below, 14 T cell receptor beta chains from the same sample are listed, as sequenced in a study of T-cell reconstitution after alpha-beta-depleted transplantation in children. The authors prepared the TCRbeta library with unique molecular identifiers. MiXCR, applied by TCRdb to the PCR reads, yields one record per CDR3 protein. The sample lists a few hundred thousand distinct CDR3 sequences, approximately 10% seen once, with around 2.4% in the top ten. Sequencing was performed on PBMCs from the stem cell graft donor, taken from the stem cell graft. The receptors shown here come from a human donor who donated a stem cell graft to a child with acute lymphoblastic leukemia.

The chain is built from TRBV29-1 and TRBJ2-2; possibly TRBD1 or TRBD2 for D (5 bases each). The V and J ends lost 7 bases and 1 base respectively, with 10 bases between them. The CDR3 is 13 residues long. Germline loops: CDR1 SQVTM, CDR2 ANQGSEA. The CDR3 here is CSARGRNTGELFF. Written as DNA, the CDR3 is TGCAGCGCTCGGGGCAGGAACACCGGGGAGCTGTTTTTT.

This clonotype has a count of ten or more. This chain joins TRBV4-2 and TRBJ2-2; D gene ambiguous. V was pared by 10 bases and J by 4 bases, with 10 bases between. CDR3 length: 12 residues. Germline CDR1 LGHNA, CDR2 YNFKEQ. CDR3 sequence reads: CATLRRTGELFF. The DNA for the CDR3 is TGTGCCACCCTAAGGCGCACCGGGGAGCTGTTTTTT.

There are a few counts of this clonotype. This rearrangement joins TRBV15 to TRBJ2-2; no clear D gene. The CDR3 extends over 15 amino acids. Trimming pared 0 bases from V and 1 base from J, leaving 6 bases between. The germline V gene has CDR1 LNHNV and CDR2 YYDKDF (reference sequence). In DNA form, the CDR3 reads TGTGCCACCAGCAGAGATCGCCAGAACACCGGGGAGCTGTTTTTT. Translated: CATSRDRQNTGELFF.

This clonotype has ten or more counts. This sequence joins TRBV6-2 or TRBV6-3 and TRBJ2-1; D possibly uses TRBD1 or TRBD2 (6 bases each). There are 13 residues in the CDR3. V was shortened by 8 bases and J by 9 bases, with 17 bases between the two germline ends. Germline V gene lookup returns CDR1 MNHEY and CDR2 SVGEGT. DNA of the CDR3: TGTGCCAGCCGGGACTCCCCGGGGGCTGAGCAGTTCTTC. Residues: CASRDSPGAEQFF.

This clonotype has more than one count but fewer than ten. The chain employs TRBV15 and TRBJ1-1; TRBD1 aligns across 7 bases. J was trimmed by 1 base and V by 0 bases; bases with no gene match: 11. This CDR3 spans 18 amino acids. CDR1 is LNHNV, CDR2 YYDKDF, per germline (reference sequence). The CDR3 nucleotides read TGTGCCACCAGCAGAGATCCCGGCCCGACAGGGTGGAACACTGAAGCTTTCTTT. This gives the protein CATSRDPGPTGWNTEAFF.

The chain couples TRBV7-9 to TRBJ2-3; possible D gene TRBD2, 6 bases. Trimming cost V 3 bases and J 3 bases, with 16 bases left between them. This CDR3 has 16 residues. CDR1 and CDR2 (germline): SEHNR, FQNEAQ (reference sequence). The CDR3 DNA reads TGTGCCAGCAGCTTCTTCGTGGGGGGTGGAACAGATACGCAGTATTTT. This codes for CASSFFVGGGTDTQYF.

The chain is built from TRBV29-1 and TRBJ2-1; D not resolved. V was clipped by 6 bases and J by 9 bases, with 9 bases between them. The CDR3 loop spans 10 amino acids. CDR1 and CDR2 from the germline V gene are SQVTM and ANQGSEA. The DNA of the CDR3 is TGCAGCGTCGATGGAGCTGAGCAGTTCTTC. Encoded protein: CSVDGAEQFF.

This clonotype was found a few times. The chain carries TRBV12-3 or TRBV12-4 and TRBJ2-7; 9 nucleotides agree with TRBD1. The CDR3 has 14 residues. V gave up 3 bases and J gave up 3 bases; unmatched junction bases: 3. The CDR3 DNA follows: TGTGCCAGCAGTTTGCGACAGGGGGGCTACGAGCAGTACTTC. Translation gives CASSLRQGGYEQYF.

The genes are TRBV5-1 and TRBJ2-1; D not resolved. Trimming shortened V by 0 bases and J by 2 bases, and 9 bases separated the two germline ends. This CDR3 has 15 residues. Germline V gene data show CDR1 as SGHRS and CDR2 as YFSETQ. CDR3 sequence (DNA): TGCGCCAGCAGCTTGGTTGCTAGTCCCTACAATGAGCAGTTCTTC. This sequence encodes CASSLVASPYNEQFF.

The V call is TRBV20-1, the J call TRBJ1-6; 7 nucleotides line up with TRBD1. This CDR3 contains 14 residues. V shed 6 bases and J 10 bases; nucleotides not matched to a gene: 12. CDR1 DFQATT and CDR2 SNEGSKA come from the germline V gene (reference sequence). The CDR3 loop is CSAPRQGGYSPLHF. For the CDR3, the DNA is TGCAGTGCCCCCCGACAGGGAGGTTACTCACCCCTCCACTTT.

This chain links TRBV29-1 with TRBJ1-1, with D possibly matching TRBD1 (6 bases). Trimming took 5 bases from V and 4 from J, leaving 14 bases between them. This CDR3 has 13 residues. Germline CDR1 reads SQVTM; CDR2 reads ANQGSEA. The chain's CDR3 is CSVIRGVGTEAFF. DNA for the CDR3: TGCAGCGTTATAAGGGGGGTTGGCACTGAAGCTTTCTTT.

A word on this clonotype: Germline and junction disagree at one end, which may indicate a read error. This CDR3 reads CASSLAGPYERYF. The CDR3 DNA reads TGTGCCAGCAGTTTAGCGGGGCCCTACGAGCGGTACTTC. The rearrangement uses TRBV12-3 or TRBV12-4 and TRBJ2-7; D is perhaps TRBD1 (5 bases). The length of the CDR3 is 13 residues.

The chain carries TRBV24-1 and TRBJ2-5; no firm D call. Germline lookup yields CDR1 KGHDR and CDR2 SFDVKD. CDR3 size: 17 residues. Trimming stripped 4 bases from V and 5 bases from J, with 22 bases between. As DNA, the CDR3 is TGTGCCACCAGTGACCATTCCACCGCGCACCTCAGGGAGACCCAGTACTTC. It is translated as CATSDHSTAHLRETQYF.

The genes are TRBV10-2 and TRBJ2-3, with 7 bases lining up with TRBD2. V lost 9 bases and J lost 4; bases outside the gene matches: 7. The germline CDR1 and CDR2 sequences are WSHSY and SAAADI. This CDR3 is 13 amino acids long. CDR3 bases: TGCGCCAGTTGCGGCGGGAGATCAGATACGCAGTATTTT. Its translation: CASCGGRSDTQYF.